The TCR beta chain under discussion was sequenced for a study of breast tumors, draining lymph nodes, adjacent tissues. TCRdb reanalysed the multiplex PCR reads using MiXCR and keeps one entry per CDR3 protein. Among about 21,000 distinct CDR3 sequences listed, approximately 49% were seen once. With V trimmed by 2 bases and J by 2 bases, 6 bases remained unmatched. CDR1 and CDR2 (germline): MNHEY, SVGEGT. CDR3 length equals 15 residues. Study observations and caveats: Luminal-like breast cancer showed significantly higher tumor–nontumor repertoire similarity than basal-like. Tumors had less TCR diversity than lymph nodes, more than nontumor tissue. Most tumor T cells seemingly derive from lymph node, then expand in tumor.

This clonotype was recorded at least ten times. The antigen is not known. Sequences were obtained from breast tumor tissue. This clonotype was obtained from a female donor with breast cancer. Some clones in this sample may be carry-over from other donors' samples. The rearrangement uses TRBV6-2 or TRBV6-3 and TRBJ2-7; 7 bases match TRBD2. The CDR3 nucleotides read TGTGCCAGCAGTTACGGAGGACTAGTCGCCTACGAGCAGTACTTC. Protein product: CASSYGGLVAYEQYF.